These 18 T cell receptor beta chains came from one sample sequenced in a study of cytomegalovirus exposure and HLA in healthy donors. Primers for the PCR totalled 60 Vbeta and 13 Jbeta. Using immunoSEQ multiplex PCR, the repertoire was profiled, and TCRdb retains in-frame clones only, with some absent. The top ten hold approximately 20% of the sample, which has roughly 54,000 clones, about two thirds seen once. The sequenced sample consisted of PBMCs. Source of these receptors: a woman aged 55-69 years in good health and CMV-seropositive.

The chain couples TRBV5-5 to TRBJ1-1; 7 bases line up with TRBD1. Trimming at V came to 2 bases and at J to 0 bases, leaving 10 bases not matched to a gene. Per germline, CDR1 SGHKS and CDR2 YYEKEE (reference sequence). CDR3 length: 17 residues. The CDR3 sequence: CASSLRQGGSLNTEAFF. The CDR3 DNA reads TGTGCCAGCAGCTTACGACAGGGTGGGAGCCTGAACACTGAAGCTTTCTTT.

J is TRBJ1-5 and V is TRBV5-1, with D tentatively TRBD1 (5 bases). Germline CDR1 is SGHRS and CDR2 is YFSETQ. V dropped 3 bases and J dropped 8 bases, with 15 bases sitting between them. CDR3 length equals 14 residues. In DNA, the CDR3 is TGCGCCAGCAGCTGGGGGGACTCGTCGGAGCCCCAGCATTTT. The encoded protein is CASSWGDSSEPQHF.

This chain connects TRBV9 to TRBJ2-5, with D tentatively TRBD1 (6 bases). This CDR3 region has 14 residues. V lost 0 bases to trimming and J lost 4 bases, with 10 bases between them. Germline values: CDR1 SGDLS, CDR2 YYNGEE. CDR3 residues: CASSVAWGLETQYF. In DNA, the CDR3 is TGTGCCAGCAGCGTAGCGTGGGGGCTAGAGACCCAGTACTTC.

The chain uses TRBV29-1 and TRBJ2-5; TRBD1 matches 8 bases. The CDR3 is made up of 14 amino acids. CDR1 and CDR2 from the germline V gene are SQVTM and ANQGSEA. V shed 2 bases, J shed 0 bases, and the junction held 2 bases outside the gene matches. CDR3 DNA sequence: TGCAGCGTTGAAAACAGGGGGTACCAAGAGACCCAGTACTTC. It yields the protein CSVENRGYQETQYF.

This sequence joins TRBV5-1 and TRBJ1-3; 7 bases agree with TRBD1. The germline CDR1 and CDR2 sequences are SGHRS and YFSETQ. Unmatched junction bases numbered 0, after V lost 3 bases and J lost 0 bases. CDR3 size: 14 residues. The CDR3 sequence is CASSSGGSGNTIYF. The CDR3 coding sequence is TGCGCCAGCAGCTCAGGGGGCTCTGGAAACACCATATATTTT.

The CDR3: CASSSLAGGRQETQYF. CDR3 bases: TGTGCCAGCAGCTCGTTAGCGGGGGGAAGGCAAGAGACCCAGTACTTC. The gene calls are TRBV7-2 and TRBJ2-5; 10 bases match TRBD2. Germline loops: CDR1 SGHTA, CDR2 FQGNSA. The CDR3 loop spans 16 amino acids. The J segment lost 2 bases and the V segment lost 4 bases, leaving 7 bases of the junction unmatched.

The CDR3 DNA reads TGTGCCAGCAGTCCAAGGGGACGGGACAGCCTTAATTCACCCCTCCACTTT. This translates into CASSPRGRDSLNSPLHF. The chain has TRBV27 and TRBJ1-6, with TRBD1 matching 7 bases. V gave up 5 bases and J gave up 6 bases; unmatched junction bases: 13. Germline CDR1 is MNHEY and CDR2 is SMNVEV (reference sequence). This CDR3 spans 17 amino acids.

The chain couples TRBV4-2 to TRBJ2-3, with 9 bases lining up with TRBD2. Germline V lookup: CDR1 LGHNA, CDR2 YNFKEQ. After removal of 1 base from V and 0 bases from J, the junction contained 17 bases not matched to a gene. This CDR3 has 21 residues. CDR3 sequence reads: CASSQGDPWLASGDSTDTQYF. CDR3 sequence (DNA): TGTGCCAGCAGCCAAGGGGATCCGTGGCTTGCTAGCGGGGATAGCACAGATACGCAGTATTTT.

The chain employs TRBV7-2 and TRBJ2-7; 8 bases are shared with TRBD1. V dropped 1 base and J dropped 6; count of bases not matched to a gene: 8. Germline assignment: CDR1 SGHTA and CDR2 FQGNSA. This CDR3 spans 15 amino acids. The CDR3 coding sequence is TGTGCCAGCAGCTTAGATGCGGGGACAGGAGCCGAGCAGTACTTC. Protein sequence: CASSLDAGTGAEQYF.

This clone showed up just once. This chain's CDR3 is CASSGRGVQNTEAFF. DNA of the CDR3: TGTGCCAGCAGTGGCCGCGGGGTCCAGAACACTGAAGCTTTCTTT. This sequence joins TRBV6-6 and TRBJ1-1; D remains ambiguous. This CDR3 is built from 15 residues. Looked up from germline, CDR1 is MNHNY and CDR2 is SVGAGI (reference sequence). Between the trimmed V and J ends, which lost 5 bases and 1 base, there was a span of 14 bases.

This clone was seen only a few times. The chain links TRBV11-2 to TRBJ1-1; maybe TRBD1 (5 bases). The germline V and J ends were trimmed by 1 base and 4 bases, with 10 bases remaining between them. Germline lookup yields CDR1 SGHAT and CDR2 FQNNGV. This CDR3 has 14 residues. The DNA for the CDR3 is TGTGCCAGCAGCTTAGGGGTGGGGGGCACTGAAGCTTTCTTT. As protein: CASSLGVGGTEAFF. The full variable domain, in which reference TRBV11-2 and TRBJ1-1 provide the parts outside the CDR3, is EAGVAQSPRYKIIEKRQSVAFWCNPISGHATLYWYQQILGQGPKLLIQFQNNGVVDDSQLPKDRFSAERLKGVDSTLKIQPAKLEDSAVYLCASSLGVGGTEAFFGQGTRLTVV.

This clone was seen more than once but under ten times. V usage is TRBV23-1 and J usage is TRBJ1-1; 10 bases agree with TRBD1. TRBV23-1 is sorted into the ORF group, with uncertain function. Unmatched junction bases numbered 12, after V lost 9 bases and J lost 8 bases. This CDR3 has 14 residues. For the CDR3, the DNA is TGCGCCAGGCGACAGACAGGGGGCGCGGGAGAAGCTTTCTTT. It specifies CARRQTGGAGEAFF.

The J gene is TRBJ1-2, the V gene TRBV19, with TRBD1 matching over 7 bases. V was clipped by 6 bases and J by 5 bases; unmatched bases: 12. Germline values: CDR1 LNHDA, CDR2 SQIVND (reference sequence). This CDR3 is built from 15 residues. The CDR3 is CASSPTPGTAYGYTF. DNA for the CDR3: TGTGCCAGTAGCCCTACCCCCGGGACAGCTTATGGCTACACCTTC. Full variable domain (outside the CDR3, taken from reference TRBV19 and TRBJ1-2): DGGITQSPKYLFRKEGQNVTLSCEQNLNHDAMYWYRQDPGQGLRLIYYSQIVNDFQKGDIAEGYSVSREKKESFPLTVTSAQKNPTAFYLCASSPTPGTAYGYTFGSGTRLTVV.

The chain uses TRBV19 and TRBJ2-7; weak D call: TRBD2 (7 bases). The CDR3 consists of 19 residues. CDR1 LNHDA and CDR2 SQIVND come from the germline V gene (reference sequence). Trimming left V 3 bases short and J 0 bases short, with 24 bases between. The DNA of the CDR3 is TGTGCCAGTAGTATGGGCTTTGTGGGGCGGGGGCCCGACTCCTACGAGCAGTACTTC. It translates to CASSMGFVGRGPDSYEQYF.

The chain is built from TRBV2 and TRBJ1-2, with TRBD1 as a possible D gene (5 bases). Trimming left V 3 bases short and J 0 bases short, with 11 bases between. The germline V gene has CDR1 SNHLY and CDR2 FYNNEI. This CDR3 comprises 15 residues. The CDR3 here is CASSEEGQPNYGYTF. The CDR3 DNA follows: TGTGCCAGCAGTGAGGAGGGGCAACCTAACTATGGCTACACCTTC.

This clone appeared a few times. This chain joins TRBV7-9 and TRBJ2-1; D is unresolved. The germline CDR1 and CDR2 sequences are SEHNR and FQNEAQ (reference sequence). This CDR3 is built from 16 residues. V shed 1 base and J shed 0 bases, with 10 bases lying between them. The CDR3 DNA follows: TGTGCCAGCAGCTTAGATCTGGGCAGCTCCTACAATGAGCAGTTCTTC. Protein sequence: CASSLDLGSSYNEQFF. Looking up the rest from reference TRBV7-9 and TRBJ2-1 gives the full variable domain: DTGVSQNPRHKITKRGQNVTFRCDPISEHNRLYWYRQTLGQGPEFLTYFQNEAQLEKSRLLSDRFSAERPKGSFSTLEIQRTEQGDSAMYLCASSLDLGSSYNEQFFGPGTRLTVL.

In this sample, this clone turned up once. V and J are TRBV7-2 and TRBJ2-7; the match to TRBD2 covers 10 bases. The DNA end favors TRBJ2-1, so the J call may be wrong. Germline values: CDR1 SGHTA, CDR2 FQGNSA. The CDR3 spans 18 residues. For the CDR3, the DNA is TGTGCCAGCAGCTTAAGGAGCGGGGGGGCCGCCTACTACAATGAGCAGTTCTTC. This gives the protein CASSLRSGGAAYYNEQFF.

This chain connects TRBV4-3 to TRBJ2-1; D might be TRBD2 (5 bases). The CDR3 extends over 15 amino acids. The germline V gene encodes CDR1 LGHNA and CDR2 YSLEER. V was pared by 0 bases and J by 4 bases, with 10 bases between. DNA for the CDR3: TGCGCCAGCAGCCAAGATCTAAGGAGGTACAATGAGCAGTTCTTC. This encodes CASSQDLRRYNEQFF.